A selection of T cell receptor beta chains follows, all from one sample in a study of T-cell memory formation after mild COVID-19. TCRdb reprocessed the 5' RACE reads with MiXCR, giving one entry per CDR3 protein. Among under 300,000 distinct CDR3 sequences, over 15% were seen once, and the ten largest hold approximately 3.5%. Sequences were obtained from PBMCs or a T cell subset sorted from them (not recorded which). These receptors were obtained from a man aged 18-30 years who had mild COVID-19 (a few samples of this study predate the infection). Cell type and time point are not known. Each CDR3 is given with its conserved first and last residue. The order of the fields is V gene, J gene, clone size, D gene, CDR3 length, CDR3 protein, CDR3 DNA. A D gene is named only where the DNA matches it firmly. Expanded clones get a size class; other rows say once, few or many, or leave the size out.

>TRBV7-9|TRBJ1-6|few|-|14
CASSFGADGSPLHF
TGTGCCAGCAGCTTTGGGGCAGATGGCTCACCCCTCCACTTT
>TRBV27|TRBJ2-7|many|TRBD2|15
CASSYKAGGAYEQYF
TGTGCCAGCAGTTATAAAGCGGGGGGCGCCTACGAGCAGTACTTC
>TRBV12-3/TRBV12-4|TRBJ2-1|-|-|16
CASSFSRRGPNNEQFF
TGTGCCAGCAGTTTTTCTCGGCGGGGGCCAAACAATGAGCAGTTCTTC
>TRBV10-3|TRBJ1-2|few|-|12
CAIYRYDYGYTF
TGTGCCATCTACAGGTATGACTATGGCTACACCTTC
>TRBV18|TRBJ2-7|-|TRBD2|14
CASSPSGGYDEQYF
TGTGCCAGCTCACCGAGCGGGGGCTACGACGAGCAGTACTTC
>TRBV10-3|TRBJ2-2|-|-|16
CAISAGTAVNTGELFF
TGTGCCATCAGTGCCGGGACCGCCGTAAACACCGGGGAGCTGTTTTTT
>TRBV6-1|TRBJ2-3|-|-|13
CATPEVSRKAQYF
TGTGCCACCCCAGAAGTGTCCAGGAAAGCGCAGTATTTT
>TRBV5-1|TRBJ2-2|few|-|13
CASSTPGLGELFF
TGCGCCAGCTCCACCCCAGGGTTGGGGGAGCTGTTTTTT
>TRBV5-1|TRBJ2-3|few|-|14
CASSLESLKDTQYF
TGCGCCAGCAGCTTGGAATCTCTAAAAGATACGCAGTATTTT
>TRBV20-1|TRBJ2-2|-|-|18
CSARDGGRRSPNTGELFF
TGCAGTGCTAGAGATGGTGGGAGGAGGTCCCCAAACACCGGGGAGCTGTTTTTT
>TRBV14|TRBJ1-1|few|-|14
CASSRRGWDTEAFF
TGTGCCAGCAGCCGCAGGGGTTGGGACACTGAAGCTTTCTTT
>TRBV11-2|TRBJ2-5|many|-|13
CASSLRGLETQYF
TGTGCCAGCAGCTTGAGGGGCCTAGAGACCCAGTACTTC
>TRBV29-1|TRBJ1-1|few|-|13
CSSNIGTNTEAFF
TGCAGCTCCAATATTGGGACGAACACTGAAGCTTTCTTT
>TRBV20-1|TRBJ1-4|-|-|13
CSARDPAGEKLFF
TGCAGTGCTAGAGATCCGGCCGGGGAAAAACTGTTTTTT
>TRBV2|TRBJ1-6|few|-|16
CASSGGSGWENSPLHF
TGTGCCAGCAGTGGGGGCAGCGGGTGGGAGAATTCACCCCTCCACTTT
>TRBV11-2|TRBJ2-5|many|-|13
CASSLRWGETQYF
TGTGCCAGCAGCCTACGATGGGGAGAGACCCAGTACTTC
>TRBV4-1|TRBJ2-3|few|TRBD1|17
CASSRPGQRLRRDTQYF
TGCGCCAGCAGCCGACCGGGACAGAGACTTCGTAGAGATACGCAGTATTTT
>TRBV7-2|TRBJ2-3|-|-|13
CASRGAGVDTQYF
TGTGCCAGCAGAGGGGCAGGGGTTGATACGCAGTATTTT
>TRBV20-1|TRBJ1-3|many|-|13
CSASDSLAHTIYF
TGCAGTGCCTCTGACAGTCTGGCACACACCATATATTTT
>TRBV29-1|TRBJ1-1|-|-|12
CSAKVQNTEAFF
TGCAGCGCCAAGGTCCAGAACACTGAAGCTTTCTTT
>TRBV7-6|TRBJ2-5|-|-|14
CASSKGGAQETQYF
TGTGCCAGCAGCAAAGGGGGGGCCCAAGAGACCCAGTACTTC
>TRBV7-2|TRBJ2-3|few|TRBD2|18
CASSFNFFGGASGNTQYF
TGTGCCAGCAGCTTTAACTTTTTCGGGGGGGCCAGTGGAAATACGCAGTATTTT
>TRBV7-9|TRBJ2-3|many|-|15
CASSLLGSSTDTQYF
TGTGCCAGCAGCTTGTTAGGATCTAGCACAGATACGCAGTATTTT
>TRBV5-4|TRBJ2-1|many|TRBD2|15
CASSETSGGENEQFF
TGTGCCAGCAGCGAGACTAGCGGGGGGGAAAATGAGCAGTTCTTC
>TRBV5-6|TRBJ2-3|few|-|13
CASSSSLSDTQYF
TGTGCCAGCAGCTCTAGCTTATCCGATACGCAGTATTTT
>TRBV6-2/TRBV6-3|TRBJ1-1|few|-|14
CASSYEHANTEAFF
TGTGCCAGCAGCTATGAGCACGCGAACACTGAAGCTTTCTTT
>TRBV12-3/TRBV12-4|TRBJ2-3|few|-|15
CASSPGGLSTDTQYF
TGTGCCAGCAGTCCCGGAGGACTCAGCACAGATACGCAGTATTTT
>TRBV7-2|TRBJ1-4|few|-|15
CASSLNGATNEKLFF
TGTGCCAGCAGCCTGAATGGGGCAACTAATGAAAAACTGTTTTTT
>TRBV4-2|TRBJ2-5|few|TRBD2|18
CASSQENPLAGLQETQYF
TGTGCCAGCAGCCAAGAGAACCCCCTAGCGGGGTTGCAAGAGACCCAGTACTTC
>TRBV5-6|TRBJ1-2|few|-|11
CASGWGSGYTF
TGTGCCAGCGGGTGGGGGAGCGGCTACACCTTC
>TRBV6-5|TRBJ1-1|-|-|11
CASSYIGEAFF
TGTGCCAGCAGTTACATCGGTGAAGCTTTCTTT
>TRBV5-1|TRBJ2-3|-|-|11
CASSLENTQYF
TGCGCCAGCAGTTTGGAGAATACGCAGTATTTT
>TRBV2|TRBJ2-2|-|-|14
CASMTGGNTGELFF
TGTGCCAGCATGACCGGGGGGAACACCGGGGAGCTGTTTTTT
>TRBV5-1|TRBJ1-5|-|-|13
CASSLVFGQPQHF
TGCGCCAGCAGCTTGGTATTTGGCCAGCCCCAGCATTTT
>TRBV2|TRBJ2-5|-|TRBD2|14
CASSELLAGETQYF
TGTGCCAGCAGCGAACTTCTAGCGGGGGAGACCCAGTACTTC
>TRBV20-1|TRBJ2-1|few|-|13
CSAKPGNLPEQFF
TGCAGTGCAAAGCCCGGAAACCTTCCTGAGCAGTTCTTC
>TRBV7-9|TRBJ2-2|-|-|12
CASGAQAGELFF
TGTGCCAGCGGGGCCCAGGCCGGGGAGCTGTTTTTT
>TRBV9|TRBJ2-3|few|-|12
CASSVVADTQYF
TGTGCCAGCAGTGTGGTCGCAGATACGCAGTATTTT
>TRBV11-3|TRBJ2-3|few|TRBD1|16
CASSPTGTGGTDTQYF
TGTGCCAGCAGCCCGACCGGGACAGGGGGCACCGATACGCAGTATTTT
>TRBV7-3|TRBJ1-1|-|-|11
CASSSGAEAFF
TGTGCCAGCAGCAGCGGGGCTGAAGCTTTCTTT
>TRBV12-3/TRBV12-4|TRBJ1-6|few|-|12
CASSPGESPLHF
TGTGCCAGCAGTCCTGGGGAGTCACCCCTCCACTTT
>TRBV5-1|TRBJ1-3|-|-|13
CASSRYRGNTIYF
TGCGCCAGCAGCCGGTACAGAGGAAACACCATATATTTT
>TRBV9|TRBJ2-3|few|TRBD2|15
CASSGGLAGTDTQYF
TGTGCCAGCAGCGGGGGACTAGCCGGCACAGATACGCAGTATTTT
>TRBV3-1|TRBJ1-3|-|TRBD1|14
CASSQTGSGNTIYF
TGTGCCAGCAGCCAGACAGGGTCTGGAAACACCATATATTTT
>TRBV7-6|TRBJ2-4|-|-|13
CASSLAGFKVQYF
TGTGCCAGCAGCTTAGCGGGCTTCAAGGTTCAGTACTTC
>TRBV28|TRBJ2-5|few|-|16
CASSIRGRWKQETQYF
TGTGCCAGCAGCATAAGGGGACGCTGGAAACAAGAGACCCAGTACTTC
>TRBV18|TRBJ1-6|-|-|15
CASSPSSTANSPLHF
TGTGCCAGCTCACCATCCAGCACCGCGAATTCACCCCTCCACTTT
>TRBV11-2|TRBJ2-5|-|-|19
CASSFSELGFSGGRETQYF
TGTGCCAGCAGCTTTTCAGAACTGGGGTTTTCTGGGGGCAGAGAGACCCAGTACTTC
>TRBV7-9|TRBJ1-5|few|-|16
CASSLVSGRRNQPQHF
TGTGCCAGCAGCTTAGTATCCGGGCGGCGCAATCAGCCCCAGCATTTT
>TRBV20-1|TRBJ1-5|-|-|13
CSASRVRNQPQHF
TGCAGTGCTAGCAGGGTTCGCAATCAGCCCCAGCATTTT
>TRBV4-1|TRBJ1-1|few|TRBD1|17
CASSQLGQGRGNTEAFF
TGCGCCAGCAGCCAGCTGGGACAGGGAAGAGGAAACACTGAAGCTTTCTTT
>TRBV5-6|TRBJ2-3|few|-|13
CASSLVDSDTQYF
TGTGCCAGCAGCTTGGTGGACAGCGATACGCAGTATTTT
>TRBV9|TRBJ2-3|-|-|13
CASSVAFLDTQYF
TGTGCCAGCAGCGTTGCTTTTCTAGATACGCAGTATTTT
>TRBV5-1|TRBJ2-4|few|-|12
CASSLGSDIQYF
TGCGCCAGCAGCTTGGGCAGCGACATTCAGTACTTC
>TRBV2|TRBJ2-5|few|TRBD2|17
CASSEAPGGAGGETQYF
TGTGCCAGCAGTGAAGCGCCGGGGGGGGCCGGAGGAGAGACCCAGTACTTC
>TRBV7-2|TRBJ1-1|many|-|13
CASSSRWDTEAFF
TGTGCCAGCAGCTCCAGGTGGGACACTGAAGCTTTCTTT
>TRBV3-1|TRBJ2-5|once|-|16
CASSQDRGTSVETQYF
TGTGCCAGCAGCCAAGATCGAGGAACCTCGGTAGAGACCCAGTACTTC
>TRBV20-1|TRBJ1-1|few|-|11
CSASPTTEAFF
TGCAGTGCTAGTCCTACGACTGAAGCTTTCTTT
>TRBV24-1|TRBJ2-2|-|-|13
CATMEGNTGELFF
TGTGCCACCATGGAAGGGAACACCGGGGAGCTGTTTTTT
>TRBV2|TRBJ1-1|-|-|13
CASSESPNTEAFF
TGTGCCAGCAGTGAAAGTCCGAACACTGAAGCTTTCTTT